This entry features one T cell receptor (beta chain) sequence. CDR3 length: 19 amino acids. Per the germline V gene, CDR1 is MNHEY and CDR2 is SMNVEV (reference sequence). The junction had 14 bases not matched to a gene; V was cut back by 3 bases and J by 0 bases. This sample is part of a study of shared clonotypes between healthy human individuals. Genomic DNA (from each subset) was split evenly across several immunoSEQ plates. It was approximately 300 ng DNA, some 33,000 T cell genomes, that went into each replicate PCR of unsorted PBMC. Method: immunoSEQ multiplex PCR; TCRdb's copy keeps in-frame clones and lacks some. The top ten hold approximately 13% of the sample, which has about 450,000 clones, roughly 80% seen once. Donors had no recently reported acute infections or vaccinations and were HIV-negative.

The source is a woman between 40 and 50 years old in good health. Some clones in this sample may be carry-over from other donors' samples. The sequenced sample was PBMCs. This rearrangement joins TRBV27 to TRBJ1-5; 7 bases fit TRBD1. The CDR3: CASSFRRRDSQYSNQPQHF. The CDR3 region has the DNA TGTGCCAGCAGTTTCCGACGACGGGACAGCCAGTATAGCAATCAGCCCCAGCATTTT.